This T cell receptor (beta chain) stems from a study of Graves' ophthalmopathy and Graves' hyperthyroidism. Study-level points and caveats: As the model predicted ophthalmopathy progression, it achieved a sensitivity of about 71% and a specificity of roughly 73%. Most thyroid clonotypes with frequency above 0.001 were detected in blood too.

This CDR3 contains 13 residues. Unmatched junction bases numbered 6, after V lost 4 bases and J lost 8 bases. Germline lookup yields CDR1 SQVTM and CDR2 ANQGSEA. The study enrolled ophthalmopathy donors with moderate-to-severe activity, CAS ≥3, NOSPECS ≥4 and duration under 3 months. Amplification of TCR beta CDR3 regions used RNA transcripts. HTBI primers served in a first-round RT-PCR, which a second-round multiplex PCR followed. Via MiXCR, TCRdb re-called the multiplex PCR reads, giving one row per CDR3 protein. The sample consists of roughly 60,000 distinct CDR3 sequences, around 50% of them appearing once. In its sample, this clonotype was seen a few times. Antigen: not known.

The gene calls are TRBV29-1 and TRBJ2-1, with 9 bases lining up with TRBD2. This clonotype was sampled from an adult woman with Graves' ophthalmopathy. The specimen sequenced was peripheral blood. DNA of the CDR3: TGCAGCGTTGGCGGGAGGGCGGCCGATGAGCAGTTCTTC. The encoded protein is CSVGGRAADEQFF.